Ten or more counts support the clone carrying this T cell receptor (beta chain). What it binds is not known. CDR1 and CDR2 (germline): SNHLY, FYNNEI. V was cut by 3 bases and J by 8 bases, with 11 bases left in between. The CDR3 is 14 amino acids. This record comes from a study of breast tumors, draining lymph nodes, adjacent tissues. Study-wide results and caveats: Tumor repertoires ranked between lymph nodes and nontumor tissue in diversity, with V and J gene preferences. Most tumor T cells seemingly derive from lymph node, then expand in tumor. Tumor and nontumor repertoires were significantly more similar in luminal-like than in basal-like breast cancer.

MiXCR, run by TCRdb on the multiplex PCR reads, gives a single entry per CDR3 protein. This sample has around 170,000 distinct CDR3 sequences; roughly a third occur once, and the top ten carry about 4.5%. Breast cancer patients provided tissue from their axillary draining lymph nodes. The rearrangement joins TRBV2 to TRBJ1-6; D is ambiguous. Sequenced sample: axillary lymph node tissue. The sequence came from a female donor with breast cancer. Some clones in this sample may be carry-over from other donors' samples. The CDR3 DNA reads TGTGCCAGCAGTGATTGGGTGAGGGATTCACCCCTCCACTTT. Translation: CASSDWVRDSPLHF.